This is a list of T cell receptor beta chains from one sample in a study of response to subunit inactivated influenza vaccine. From the RT-PCR reads, TCRdb called clonotypes with MiXCR, one entry per CDR3 protein. The data show around 580,000 distinct CDR3 sequences, 10% to 15% seen once. Here the sequenced sample was PBMCs from blood, taken on the day of vaccination. Receptors originate from a man in his fifties or sixties who received an inactivated influenza vaccine. Both conserved end residues are part of each CDR3. A D gene is named only where the DNA matches it firmly. Some rows have no size entry. The others give once, few or many, or a class for an expanded clone.

TGTGCCAGTAGTATGGGGGGCAGCAATCAGCCCCAGCATTTT	CASSMGGSNQPQHF	TRBV19	TRBJ1-5	.	.	14
TGTGCCAGCAGTTTAGCGGACAGCTCCTACGAGCAGTACTTC	CASSLADSSYEQYF	TRBV28	TRBJ2-7	.	many	14
TGCGCCAGCAGCCAGGACAGGGGGGTCACTGAAGCTTTCTTT	CASSQDRGVTEAFF	TRBV4-3	TRBJ1-1	TRBD1	many	14
TGCAGCACCCGGGGGTCAAATGAGCAGTTCTTC	CSTRGSNEQFF	TRBV29-1	TRBJ2-1	.	many	11
TGTGCCAGCAGCCTAGGTCCCGGCCAGTACTACGAGCAGTACTTC	CASSLGPGQYYEQYF	TRBV7-2	TRBJ2-7	.	few	15
TGTGCCAGCAGCTTTTCGGGTATACATCAGCCCCAGCATTTT	CASSFSGIHQPQHF	TRBV7-2	TRBJ1-5	.	.	14
TGTGCCAGCAGTGAATCCGAGACAGGGAACGGGCAGTACTTC	CASSESETGNGQYF	TRBV6-1	TRBJ2-7	TRBD1	few	14
TGCGCCAGCAGCCAAGATTTGGGGACAGAGACAGATACGCAGTATTTT	CASSQDLGTETDTQYF	TRBV4-3	TRBJ2-3	TRBD1	.	16
TGCAGTGCCCCCCAACATGACGGGGGGGCCGGTGAGACCCAGTACTTC	CSAPQHDGGAGETQYF	TRBV20-1	TRBJ2-5	TRBD2	few	16
TGCGCCAGCAGCCCTGGAGCGAGGCTGGTCGACTACGAGCAGTACTTC	CASSPGARLVDYEQYF	TRBV5-1	TRBJ2-7	.	many	16
TGTGCCAGCAGTGGTCGGGGCGCACTTAGCAATCAGCCCCAGCATTTT	CASSGRGALSNQPQHF	TRBV2	TRBJ1-5	.	few	16
TGTGCCAGCAGCTTTTACAGTAGCGCTGAGCAGTTCTTC	CASSFYSSAEQFF	TRBV7-6	TRBJ2-1	.	few	13
TGTGCCAGCAGTTTCGTCGGCGACGGGGCCGAGCAGTACTTC	CASSFVGDGAEQYF	TRBV12-3/TRBV12-4	TRBJ2-7	.	few	14
TGCAGCGTTGATAGAGGGGACGCAGAGACCCAGTACTTC	CSVDRGDAETQYF	TRBV29-1	TRBJ2-5	.	many	13
TGCAGTGCTAGAAGCACCTCGGGGGGATACACAGATACGCAGTATTTT	CSARSTSGGYTDTQYF	TRBV20-1	TRBJ2-3	TRBD2	.	16
TGTGCCACCAGCAGGAACCGGGAGACCAGAGGTGGAGATACGCAGTATTTT	CATSRNRETRGGDTQYF	TRBV15	TRBJ2-3	.	.	17
TGTGCCAGCAGTTACCCTCCCACAGGGACCCTCACCGGGGAGCTGTTTTTT	CASSYPPTGTLTGELFF	TRBV6-2/TRBV6-3	TRBJ2-2	.	many	17
TGTGCCAGCAGCTTAACGGACAATGAGCAGTTCTTC	CASSLTDNEQFF	TRBV7-9	TRBJ2-1	.	.	12
TGTGCCAGCAGTACTTATTTTGGGTCCGCGCAGTATTTT	CASSTYFGSAQYF	TRBV12-3/TRBV12-4	TRBJ2-3	.	few	13
TGTGCCAGCAGTCCTGCCGGAGGCTATACCTACGAGCAGTACTTC	CASSPAGGYTYEQYF	TRBV3-1	TRBJ2-7	.	few	15
TGTGCCAGCCTCGGACAGGATAGCTCCTACAATGAGCAGTTCTTC	CASLGQDSSYNEQFF	TRBV28	TRBJ2-1	TRBD1	few	15
TGCGCCAGCAGACTCTTGGTTCGTGGAACAGATACGCAGTATTTT	CASRLLVRGTDTQYF	TRBV5-1	TRBJ2-3	.	few	15
TGTGCCAGCAGAAGGACGGACAGGGCTTATCAGCCCCAGCATTTT	CASRRTDRAYQPQHF	TRBV6-2/TRBV6-3	TRBJ1-5	TRBD1	few	15
TGTGCCAGCAGACCGACAGGGCTAAGCTCCTACGAGCAGTACTTC	CASRPTGLSSYEQYF	TRBV5-5	TRBJ2-7	TRBD1	few	15
TGCAGTGCTAGAGTGGGGACAGGGTATAACGAGCAGTACTTC	CSARVGTGYNEQYF	TRBV20-1	TRBJ2-7	TRBD1	few	14
TGTGCCAGCAGCTACGTACTGGGGGCAGAAGAGACCCAGTACTTC	CASSYVLGAEETQYF	TRBV7-9	TRBJ2-5	.	few	15
TGTGCCACCAGCAGTGGCCCGCAGATCAGGGAGACCCAGTACTTC	CATSSGPQIRETQYF	TRBV15	TRBJ2-5	.	.	15
TGTGCCAGCAGTCGGGACCTGGGCAGCACAGATACGCAGTATTTT	CASSRDLGSTDTQYF	TRBV6-2/TRBV6-3	TRBJ2-3	.	.	15
TGTGCCAGCAGCCCCGGGACAGGGTTCGATGAGCAGTTCTTC	CASSPGTGFDEQFF	TRBV7-2	TRBJ2-1	TRBD1	.	14
TGCAGCGTTGAGGGCTCGAGCTCCTACAATGAGCAGTTCTTC	CSVEGSSSYNEQFF	TRBV29-1	TRBJ2-1	.	few	14
TGCAGCGTTGACTCAGATACCGGGACTACCTACGAGCAGTACTTC	CSVDSDTGTTYEQYF	TRBV29-1	TRBJ2-7	TRBD2	few	15
TGTGCCAGCACAACTAGCGGGGGCCGCGGTGAGCAGTTCTTC	CASTTSGGRGEQFF	TRBV12-3/TRBV12-4	TRBJ2-1	TRBD2	many	14
TGTGCCAGCAGTTTTGCACTAGCTGACTACAATGAGCAGTTCTTC	CASSFALADYNEQFF	TRBV11-1	TRBJ2-1	.	.	15
TGTGCCAGCTCACCACCTTTGGAGACCCAGTACTTC	CASSPPLETQYF	TRBV18	TRBJ2-5	.	many	12
TGTGCCAGCAGCCCCCGGGGAGTAAATGAGCAGTTCTTC	CASSPRGVNEQFF	TRBV11-2	TRBJ2-1	.	.	13
TGTGCCAGCAGACAGGGGGCCTGGGGGGAGCTGTTTTTT	CASRQGAWGELFF	TRBV6-2/TRBV6-3	TRBJ2-2	TRBD1	.	13
TGTGCCAGTAGTATGTCCGGCTACGAGCAGTACTTC	CASSMSGYEQYF	TRBV19	TRBJ2-7	.	many	12
TGTGCCAGCAGTTTAAGCGGGAGGTTTAGGGGTGAGCAGTTCTTC	CASSLSGRFRGEQFF	TRBV27	TRBJ2-1	TRBD2	few	15
TGTGCCAGCTCAACCCGACTAGCGGGGGGAGATACGCAGTATTTT	CASSTRLAGGDTQYF	TRBV18	TRBJ2-3	TRBD2	.	15
TGTGCCAGCAGCGGATACCTCCTGATCGGGGACACCGGGGAGCTGTTTTTT	CASSGYLLIGDTGELFF	TRBV7-9	TRBJ2-2	.	.	17
TGCGCCAGCAGCTTGGGAGGACTAGCCAGTGCGGAGACCCAGTACTTC	CASSLGGLASAETQYF	TRBV5-1	TRBJ2-5	TRBD2	.	16
TGTGCCAGCAGCCAAGATGTCAGACTAAAAGGAAACACCATATATTTT	CASSQDVRLKGNTIYF	TRBV3-1	TRBJ1-3	.	.	16
TGTGCCACCAGTGATTCTGACAATCAGCCCCAGCATTTT	CATSDSDNQPQHF	TRBV24-1	TRBJ1-5	.	many	13
TGCAGTGCTAGAGATCAGGTCAATGAGCAGTTCTTC	CSARDQVNEQFF	TRBV20-1	TRBJ2-1	.	few	12
TGTGCCAGCAGCGTAGGGGGAGCGGGCTCCTACGAGCAGTACTTC	CASSVGGAGSYEQYF	TRBV9	TRBJ2-7	.	.	15
TGTGCCACCAGCAGAGATCTTGGTAGGGGCTACGAGCAGTACTTC	CATSRDLGRGYEQYF	TRBV15	TRBJ2-7	.	.	15
TGTGCCATCAGTGATGAGATCGACACCATATATTTT	CAISDEIDTIYF	TRBV10-3	TRBJ1-3	.	few	12